One and the same sample provided the 30 T cell receptor beta chains below, sequenced in a study of T cell responses to AZD1222 COVID-19 vaccine. Sequencing was performed with immunoSEQ multiplex PCR; in TCRdb, only in-frame clones are kept and a portion is missing. The table records 100,000 or so clones, about 87% of them present only once. The starting material was peripheral blood, obtained on day 0 of MenACWY control vaccination. The receptors derive from an adult in good health.

This clone was observed a handful of times. The V and J genes are TRBV5-1 and TRBJ2-7, with D perhaps matching TRBD2 (5 bases). Germline values: CDR1 SGHRS, CDR2 YFSETQ. V dropped 0 bases and J dropped 0 bases, with 19 bases sitting between them. The CDR3 spans 18 residues. CDR3 amino acids: CASSLAVSDSLSSYEQYF. CDR3 bases: TGCGCCAGCAGCTTGGCCGTTTCGGACTCCCTGAGCTCCTACGAGCAGTACTTC.

The table lists this clone with a count of one. This chain joins TRBV7-6 and TRBJ2-7; 10 positions match TRBD1. There are 15 residues in the CDR3. V lost 5 bases and J lost 4; bases outside the gene matches: 8. Germline lookup yields CDR1 SGHVS and CDR2 FNYEAQ. The CDR3 DNA reads as TGTGCCAGCAGCGCCGGGACAGGGGATAGGTACGAGCAGTACTTC. It translates to CASSAGTGDRYEQYF.

This sequence joins TRBV7-9 and TRBJ2-7; unclear D gene. CDR1 and CDR2 from the germline V gene are SEHNR and FQNEAQ (reference sequence). The CDR3 sequence is 12 residues long. V dropped 1 base and J dropped 4 bases, with 5 bases sitting between them. The CDR3 DNA sequence: TGTGCCAGCAGCTTAGTTGGTTACGAGCAGTACTTC. Translation gives CASSLVGYEQYF.

This clone was seen a single time. J is TRBJ1-2 and V is TRBV10-1, with 7 nucleotides matching TRBD1. The CDR3 spans 14 residues. V was clipped by 8 bases and J by 5 bases; unmatched bases: 11. Germline CDR1 and CDR2: WNHNN and SYGVQD (reference sequence). The DNA of the CDR3 is TGCGCCAGCCCGCACGGGGAGGGGGCTTATGGCTACACCTTC. This sequence encodes CASPHGEGAYGYTF.

The chain links TRBV4-1 to TRBJ2-3; D remains unclear. The CDR3 is 15 amino acids. CDR1 is MGHRA and CDR2 is YSYEKL in the germline V gene. V lost 0 bases, J lost 2 bases, and 9 bases lay in between. DNA of the CDR3: TGCGCCAGCAGCCAAGAATCCGCTTACACAGATACGCAGTATTTT. Translated, it gives CASSQESAYTDTQYF.

This sequence joins TRBV25-1 and TRBJ1-1; D is ambiguous. The CDR3 consists of 14 residues. The germline V gene has CDR1 MGHDK and CDR2 SYGVNS. The germline V and J ends were trimmed by 2 bases and 5 bases, with 12 bases remaining between them. This chain's CDR3 is CASSEPGRKTEAFF. Here the CDR3 DNA reads TGTGCCAGCAGTGAACCTGGGCGGAAGACTGAAGCTTTCTTT.

The chain combines TRBV7-9 with TRBJ1-5, with unresolved D. The CDR3 sequence is 15 residues long. V lost 5 bases to trimming and J lost 1 base, with 12 bases between them. Germline assignment: CDR1 SEHNR and CDR2 FQNEAQ (reference sequence). The CDR3 nucleotides read TGTGCCAGCAGCCCGGACGGACTGAGCAATCAGCCCCAGCATTTT. Protein product: CASSPDGLSNQPQHF.

The chain couples TRBV27 to TRBJ1-1; tentative D call: TRBD1 (6 bases). Trimming stripped 6 bases from V and 5 bases from J, with 16 bases between. The CDR3 runs 14 residues. Germline lookup yields CDR1 MNHEY and CDR2 SMNVEV (reference sequence). CDR3 bases: TGTGCCAGCAGGTGGGGGCAAGGGGGGACTGAAGCTTTCTTT. Residues: CASRWGQGGTEAFF.

The V and J genes are TRBV7-2 and TRBJ1-2; D is perhaps TRBD1 (5 bases). There are 17 residues in the CDR3. Trimming shortened V by 2 bases and J by 5 bases, and 21 bases separated the two germline ends. Germline V CDR1 and CDR2: SGHTA, FQGNSA. The CDR3 spells CASSLTGGAQLVYGYTF. CDR3 DNA: TGTGCCAGCAGCTTAACCGGGGGAGCTCAGCTGGTTTATGGCTACACCTTC.

This rearrangement joins TRBV5-1 to TRBJ1-2; D gene uncertain. Trimming removed 4 bases at V and 3 bases at J, with 13 bases between. Germline CDR1 and CDR2: SGHRS and YFSETQ. This CDR3 region has 14 residues. CDR3 protein: CASSANSVDYGYTF. In nucleotides, the CDR3 is TGCGCCAGCAGCGCAAATTCAGTGGACTATGGCTACACCTTC.

V is TRBV6-5 and J is TRBJ1-5, with D unresolved. Germline-derived CDR1 and CDR2 are MNHEY and SVGAGI. The CDR3 sequence is 12 residues long. The ends were cut back, 5 bases at V and 7 bases at J, with 9 bases in the middle. Written as DNA, the CDR3 is TGTGCCAGCAGTCTCAGGTACCAGCCCCAGCATTTT. Translating it yields CASSLRYQPQHF.

This clone was seen a handful of times. The chain recombines TRBV10-1 with TRBJ2-1, with D maybe TRBD2 (5 bases). The CDR3 contains 14 residues. Germline CDR1 WNHNN, CDR2 SYGVQD (reference sequence). V shed 3 bases and J shed 4 bases, with 10 bases lying between them. This CDR3 is CASSDPPGYNEQFF. For the CDR3, the DNA is TGCGCCAGCAGTGACCCGCCGGGGTACAATGAGCAGTTCTTC.

The chain uses TRBV9 and TRBJ2-3; a weak D match, TRBD2 (7 bases). Germline V gives CDR1 SGDLS, CDR2 YYNGEE. The CDR3 totals 17 residues. V dropped 0 bases and J dropped 0 bases, with 14 bases sitting between them. CDR3: CASSVGGGRGSTDTQYF. In DNA, the CDR3 is TGTGCCAGCAGCGTAGGTGGGGGGCGGGGGAGCACAGATACGCAGTATTTT.

This clone was seen only once. The chain is built from TRBV19 and TRBJ1-1; D is ambiguous. The germline gives CDR1 LNHDA, CDR2 SQIVND (reference sequence). The CDR3 contains 12 residues. Trimming took off 7 bases at V and 1 base at J, with 7 bases between the two ends. The CDR3 loop is CASIRSNTEAFF. DNA of the CDR3: TGTGCCAGTATCCGATCGAACACTGAAGCTTTCTTT.

This clone is a singleton in its sample. This chain uses TRBV5-1 with TRBJ1-5; 8 nucleotides align to TRBD1. The trim removed 2 bases at V and 4 bases at J, leaving 5 bases unmatched. There are 15 residues in the CDR3. Germline V gene lookup returns CDR1 SGHRS and CDR2 YFSETQ. DNA for the CDR3: TGCGCCAGCAGCTTAAACACAGGGGGGAATCAGCCCCAGCATTTT. It translates to CASSLNTGGNQPQHF. Based on the CDR3 plus reference TRBV5-1 and TRBJ1-5, the full variable domain is KAGVTQTPRYLIKTRGQQVTLSCSPISGHRSVSWYQQTPGQGLQFLFEYFSETQRNKGNFPGRFSGRQFSNSRSEMNVSTLELGDSALYLCASSLNTGGNQPQHFGDGTRLSIL.

This chain uses TRBV5-1 with TRBJ2-7; D might be TRBD1 or TRBD2, each matching 5 bases. Germline CDR1 is SGHRS and CDR2 is YFSETQ. There are 13 residues in the CDR3. The V end was cut by 5 bases, the J end by 3 bases, with 12 bases between. CDR3 sequence reads: CASRPGTYYEQYF. The CDR3 nucleotides read TGCGCCAGCAGGCCCGGGACCTACTACGAGCAGTACTTC.

This sequence joins TRBV7-2 and TRBJ1-2; D remains unclear. This CDR3 has 15 residues. V dropped 3 bases and J dropped 8 bases, with 19 bases sitting between them. The germline gives CDR1 SGHTA, CDR2 FQGNSA. The CDR3 loop is CASSFTTEGEGGYTF. CDR3 bases: TGTGCCAGCAGCTTTACCACAGAGGGAGAGGGAGGCTACACCTTC.

V gene TRBV4-3 combines with J gene TRBJ1-3; TRBD1 is a possible D gene (5 bases). Trimming removed 3 bases from V and 7 bases from J, with 19 bases in between. This CDR3 contains 16 residues. From germline, CDR1 is LGHNA and CDR2 YSLEER. CDR3 loop: CASSQGRDGWRNTIYF. CDR3 nucleotides: TGCGCCAGCAGCCAGGGCCGGGACGGCTGGAGGAACACCATATATTTT.

The genes are TRBV7-9 and TRBJ2-1; 8 nucleotides align to TRBD2. There are 16 residues in the CDR3. Germline CDR1 is SEHNR and CDR2 is FQNEAQ (reference sequence). V was clipped by 5 bases and J by 4 bases; unmatched bases: 10. The CDR3 DNA sequence: TGTGCCAGCAGCCACCCCGGCGGGGGGCCATACAATGAGCAGTTCTTC. Its translation: CASSHPGGGPYNEQFF.

J is TRBJ2-1 and V is TRBV28, with D possibly TRBD1 on 5 matching bases. Trimming removed 4 bases at V and 10 bases at J, with 14 bases between. Germline V CDR1 and CDR2: MDHEN, SYDVKM. The CDR3 covers 13 residues. CDR3 protein: CASSSIPGLEQFF. In DNA, the CDR3 is TGTGCCAGCAGTTCGATACCAGGGTTGGAGCAGTTCTTC.

This clone was recorded only once. The rearrangement links TRBV28 to TRBJ2-6; D possibly uses TRBD1 or TRBD2 (7 bases each). Germline CDR1 reads MDHEN; CDR2 reads SYDVKM. The CDR3 is 15 residues long. Trimming stripped 5 bases from V and 4 bases from J, with 12 bases between. CDR3 nucleotide sequence: TGTGCCAGCAGTCCAGGGGGGGCCGGGGCCAACGTCCTGACTTTC. This gives the protein CASSPGGAGANVLTF.

The chain joins TRBV28 to TRBJ2-3, with 13 bases matching TRBD2. CDR1 and CDR2 (germline): MDHEN, SYDVKM. The CDR3 spans 17 residues. The junction had 6 bases not matched to a gene; V was cut back by 5 bases and J by 1 base. CDR3 sequence reads: CASSSRTSGSGTDTQYF. The CDR3 DNA reads as TGTGCCAGCAGTAGCCGGACTAGCGGGAGTGGCACAGATACGCAGTATTTT. Using reference TRBV28 and TRBJ2-3 for the parts outside the CDR3, the full variable domain is DVKVTQSSRYLVKRTGEKVFLECVQDMDHENMFWYRQDPGLGLRLIYFSYDVKMKEKGDIPEGYSVSREKKERFSLILESASTNQTSMYLCASSSRTSGSGTDTQYFGPGTRLTVL.

The chain carries TRBV27 and TRBJ1-1; the D is unclear. The V and J ends lost 6 bases and 0 bases respectively, with 11 bases between them. The CDR3 loop spans 14 amino acids. Germline CDR1 and CDR2: MNHEY and SMNVEV (reference sequence). CDR3 DNA: TGTGCCAGCAGCCGGGAACGGGTGAACACTGAAGCTTTCTTT. Protein sequence: CASSRERVNTEAFF.

This clone has just a few counts. The rearrangement joins TRBV4-1 to TRBJ1-4; TRBD1 might be the D (5 bases). Looked up from germline, CDR1 is MGHRA and CDR2 is YSYEKL. V was shortened by 5 bases and J by 0 bases, with 7 bases between the two germline ends. CDR3 size: 14 residues. The DNA of the CDR3 is TGCGCCAGCAGCGGGACGGCAACTAATGAAAAACTGTTTTTT. It yields the protein CASSGTATNEKLFF.

Here the CDR3 DNA reads TGCGCCAGCAGCTCCAGGACTAGCGGGGGAACAGATACGCAGTATTTT. Protein: CASSSRTSGGTDTQYF. The chain is built from TRBV5-1 and TRBJ2-3; TRBD2 matches at 13 bases. Per germline, CDR1 SGHRS and CDR2 YFSETQ. Unmatched junction bases numbered 4, after V lost 3 bases and J lost 3 bases. The CDR3 consists of 16 residues.

The genes are TRBV9 and TRBJ1-1, with TRBD1 as a possible D gene (5 bases). Germline CDR1 and CDR2: SGDLS and YYNGEE. Trimming cost V 4 bases and J 1 base, with 8 bases left between them. The CDR3 length is 13 residues. CDR3 nucleotides: TGTGCCAGCAGCTTCCAGGGGAACACTGAAGCTTTCTTT. It translates to CASSFQGNTEAFF.

The chain is built from TRBV28 and TRBJ2-7; 9 nucleotides line up with TRBD2. J gave up 5 bases and V 5 bases, and 4 bases lay outside the gene matches. The germline V gene has CDR1 MDHEN and CDR2 SYDVKM. This CDR3 has 13 residues. CDR3 region: CASSSGRYNEQYF. For the CDR3, the DNA is TGTGCCAGCAGTAGCGGGAGGTACAACGAGCAGTACTTC.

The chain couples TRBV29-1 to TRBJ2-7, with a possible D match to TRBD2 (5 bases). The CDR3 extends over 14 amino acids. Per the germline V gene, CDR1 is SQVTM and CDR2 is ANQGSEA. V was cut by 7 bases and J by 7 bases, with 23 bases left in between. The CDR3 coding sequence is TGCAGCGCCCGGGGTGACGAAGGCCCGGGGGAGCAGTACTTC. It translates to CSARGDEGPGEQYF.

The rearrangement links TRBV18 to TRBJ1-1, with TRBD1 matching over 7 bases. Per germline, CDR1 KGHSH and CDR2 LQKENI. The V gene end was trimmed by 3 bases and the J gene end by 5 bases; junction bases not matched to a gene: 3. The CDR3 spans 13 residues. CDR3 sequence: CASSPDRLTEAFF. CDR3 DNA: TGTGCCAGCTCACCGGACAGGTTGACTGAAGCTTTCTTT.

This clone was counted only a few times. The V gene is TRBV5-6, the J gene TRBJ1-1; D is undetermined. Per germline, CDR1 SGHDT and CDR2 YYEEEE. The CDR3 loop spans 15 amino acids. Between the trimmed V and J ends, which lost 0 bases and 4 bases, there was a span of 13 bases. In DNA form, the CDR3 reads TGTGCCAGCAGCTTGGTCGGCCGGTCGGGCACTGAAGCTTTCTTT. This encodes CASSLVGRSGTEAFF.